Listed here are 2 T cell receptor beta chains from one sample, sequenced in a study of blood T cell repertoires in COVID-19. The repertoire was sequenced with immunoSEQ multiplex PCR; TCRdb's copy has only in-frame clones and lacks some. The table lists about 45,000 clones, roughly nine tenths of them singletons. Sequenced input: peripheral blood. The receptors were sampled from a human donor in a cohort sampled during active COVID-19.

This clone has just one count. The genes are TRBV6-5 and TRBJ1-5, with 9 bases that match TRBD1. Germline CDR1 and CDR2: MNHEY and SVGAGI. This CDR3 is built from 13 residues. Germline trimming cut 6 bases from V and 7 bases from J; bases unmatched to any gene: 4. CDR3 region: CASRGQGGQPQHF. In nucleotides, the CDR3 is TGTGCCAGCAGGGGACAGGGAGGACAGCCCCAGCATTTT.

V gene TRBV19 combines with J gene TRBJ2-1; 9 nucleotides line up with TRBD1. Trimming cost V 8 bases and J 7 bases; bases outside gene matches: 6. Germline CDR1 is LNHDA and CDR2 is SQIVND (reference sequence). The CDR3 has 13 amino acids. This CDR3 reads CASLGQGWNEQFF. CDR3 bases: TGTGCCAGTCTGGGACAGGGATGGAATGAGCAGTTCTTC.